This TCR beta chain comes out of a study of human T cells and chemical hapten exposure. As for the study in general: How much TCR each sample yielded varied, mostly because pooled library volumes differed slightly.

In this sample, this clonotype turned up many times. Its antigen is unidentified. CDR3 length equals 14 residues. The V gene end was trimmed by 0 bases and the J gene end by 3 bases; junction bases not matched to a gene: 2. Germline CDR1 SGHDT, CDR2 YYEEEE. General observations from the study: Following DPC sensitization, TCRs present above 1 in 1000 frequency showed no change.

Researchers extracted total RNA from unfractionated whole blood. Individual cDNA molecules received unique molecular identifiers in the library. Authors' processing steps: There were a median of approximately 96,000 TCRs per sample, with a range from about 23,224 to 750,000. TCRdb analysed the reads with MiXCR anew, one entry per CDR3 protein. TCRdb's processing, not the study's, gives the V and J calls here. The data show around 120,000 distinct CDR3 sequences, around 9% seen once. The clonotype was recovered from a human donor in good health. Some clones in this sample may be carry-over from other donors' samples. The chain carries TRBV5-6 and TRBJ2-7; 8 nucleotides align to TRBD1. Sequences were obtained from whole blood. CDR3 DNA sequence: TGTGCCAGCAGCTTGGGGACAGGGTTCTACGAGCAGTACTTC. It encodes CASSLGTGFYEQYF. Using reference TRBV5-6 and TRBJ2-7 for the parts outside the CDR3, the full variable domain is DAGVTQSPTHLIKTRGQQVTLRCSPKSGHDTVSWYQQALGQGPQFIFQYYEEEERQRGNFPDRFSGHQFPNYSSELNVNALLLGDSALYLCASSLGTGFYEQYFGPGTRLTVT.